This TCR beta chain was recorded in a study of blood T cell repertoires in COVID-19. The assay was immunoSEQ multiplex PCR, and TCRdb's table has in-frame clones only and misses some. The table shows about 76,000 clones, with approximately 84% occurring only once. CDR1 is SQVTM, CDR2 ANQGSEA, per germline. V was pared by 6 bases and J by 3 bases, with 17 bases between. The CDR3 has 14 residues. The chain couples TRBV29-1 to TRBJ1-1, with D tentatively TRBD1 (6 bases). The specimen was peripheral blood. The receptor comes from a man in his 60s with COVID-19, enrolled during active disease. CDR3 coding DNA: TGCAGCGTGAGTCAGGGAGGGGGAGACACTGAAGCTTTCTTT. Protein product: CSVSQGGGDTEAFF.